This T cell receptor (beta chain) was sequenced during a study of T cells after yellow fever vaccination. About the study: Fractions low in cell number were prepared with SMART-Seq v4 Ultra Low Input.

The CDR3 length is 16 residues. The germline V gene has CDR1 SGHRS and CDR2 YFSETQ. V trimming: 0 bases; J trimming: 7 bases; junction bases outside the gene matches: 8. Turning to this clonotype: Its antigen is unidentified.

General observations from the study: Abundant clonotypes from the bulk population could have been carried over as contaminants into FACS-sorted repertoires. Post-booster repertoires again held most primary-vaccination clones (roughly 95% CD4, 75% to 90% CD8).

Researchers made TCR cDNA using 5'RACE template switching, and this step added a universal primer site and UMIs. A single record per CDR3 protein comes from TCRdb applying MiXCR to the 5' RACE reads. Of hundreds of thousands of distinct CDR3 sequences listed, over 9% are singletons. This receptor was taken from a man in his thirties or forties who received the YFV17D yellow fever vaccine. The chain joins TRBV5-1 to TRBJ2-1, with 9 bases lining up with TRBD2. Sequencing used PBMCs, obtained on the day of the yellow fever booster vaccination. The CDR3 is CASSLVPSGRNNEQFF. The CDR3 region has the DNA TGCGCCAGCAGCTTGGTACCCAGCGGGAGGAATAATGAGCAGTTCTTC.